The subject of this entry is one T cell receptor beta chain. This clone was observed a handful of times. There is no known antigen for this receptor. One base away there is no much larger clone; base qualities are not given. TCR beta CDR3 regions were sequenced from DNA using the immunoSEQ Assay. The study's processing was this. T cell density was computed as TCR beta template counts normalized to usable DNA estimated by amplifying housekeeping genes. Richness was estimated using the preseqR package, with extrapolation to 400,000 templates for PBMC samples and to 120,000 templates for tissue samples. Clonality was defined as one minus Pielou's evenness. To identify tissue-enriched TCRs, differential abundance testing was run on productive amino-acid clonotypes with a minimum total count of 5 and an alpha of 0.1. The Jaccard Index and the Morisita Overlap Index were used to measure repertoire overlap between compartments. GLIPH grouped TCR beta CDR3s together with public tetramer-defined viral CDR3s, and a viral motif had to include at least three viral sequences and also show V-gene enrichment. Sourced from immuneACCESS, this table was stored by TCRdb with only in-frame sequences that have V and J called. A share of the clones is absent; for the studies checked, an unresolved V gene accounts for under half, and the remainder has no known explanation. V, J and clone size are those of that table, while D and trimming were read from the DNA. The sample table holds some 22,000 clones, of which around 85% were seen once. The ten most abundant clones make up roughly 2.2% of the sample.

This entry comes from a study of T cells in localized non-small cell lung cancer (dated by TCRdb to about 2020). In the study overall: The study analyzed T cell repertoires of 200 to 300 early-stage NSCLC patients, comparing tumors and uninvolved tumor-adjacent lungs. The cohort consisted of about 240 treatment-naive NSCLC patients whose localized lung tumors had been resected. The mean age of the NSCLC patients was less than 70 years, with 130 or so men and about a hundred women. What the work shows at the level of the full study, not this receptor alone: Since the design was exploratory, TCR variables were selected using unadjusted p-values with no false-discovery rate correction. Higher T cell density in blood was associated with longer overall survival, whereas higher clonality in adjacent lung was associated with shorter survival. Of the top 100 tumor clones, a median of 57 were detected in paired uninvolved adjacent lung; roughly 26 were also among that lung's top 100. Uninvolved tumor-adjacent lung showed the highest T cell clonality, higher than tumor, which suggests more focused antigenic responses in the adjacent lung. Because multi-region tumor sequencing was not performed, intratumor heterogeneity could not be ruled out.

At diagnosis, peripheral blood, uninvolved tumor-adjacent lung and tumor were collected and stored as a combination of fresh-frozen and FFPE material. For TCR repertoire profiling, blood samples were analyzed as peripheral blood mononuclear cells. Including the terminal cysteine and phenylalanine, the CDR3 comprises 16 residues. Solely the CDR3 DNA is kept, with 48 bases framed from the first base. CDR1 and CDR2 (SGHVS, FQNEAQ) derive from the germline V gene. V and J lose 3 bases and 3 bases, and a span of 15 bases separates them. The sequence links TRBV7-8 to TRBJ2-1, with TRBD2 tentatively as D gene (6 bases match). This TCR was recovered from a man between 40 and 75 years old with stage I lung adenocarcinoma. The sample was peripheral blood, taken before any cancer treatment. The CDR3 protein is CASSFSLSGGYNEQFF. Here is the DNA: TGTGCCAGCAGCTTCTCTCTTAGCGGAGGCTACAATGAGCAGTTCTTC.